In this sample, the clone carrying this T cell receptor (beta chain) turned up once. What it binds is unknown. The data belong to a study of T cell responses to AZD1222 COVID-19 vaccine. Points from the study as a whole: An increase in Spike-specific TCR breadth and depth was observed after two AZD1222 doses. Repertoires were obtained solely post-peak T cell response. Donor demographics were predominantly white British with a female majority; clonal diversity may be underestimated.

V was trimmed by 10 bases and J by 8 bases, leaving 20 bases between them. CDR1 and CDR2 (germline): MNHNS, SASEGT. CDR3 length equals 14 residues. Sequenced by immunoSEQ multiplex PCR; TCRdb stores in-frame clones only, minus some. The sample shows approximately 76,000 clones, 75% to 95% of them seen only once. The sample was peripheral blood, taken on day 0 of MenACWY control vaccination. The V and J genes are TRBV6-1 and TRBJ1-4, with TRBD1 as a possible D gene (5 bases). This sequence originates from an adult in good health. CDR3 DNA: TGTGCCACCAGAGATGGGGGTCCGGGCGAAAAACTGTTTTTT. Residues: CATRDGGPGEKLFF.